Listed below are T cell receptor beta chains from one sample, sequenced in a study of CD8+ T cells in alopecia areata. Only in-frame clones appear in the TCRdb table, and some are missing; sequencing was by immunoSEQ multiplex PCR. The sample has about 140,000 clones, roughly 53% seen once. This sample comprised CD4+ T cells sorted from blood, obtained at week 0. The receptors come from a human donor with alopecia areata. The CDR3 runs from the conserved cysteine through the conserved F or W. Fields, in order: V gene, J gene, CDR3 protein.

V: TRBV9; J: TRBJ2-3; CDR3: CASSPRDSLTDTQYF
V: TRBV4-2; J: TRBJ1-5; CDR3: CASSQDWWGDSNQPQHF
V: TRBV7-9; J: TRBJ1-1; CDR3: CASSPRGPLTTEAFF
V: TRBV4-3; J: TRBJ2-2; CDR3: CASSEGGGMRTGELFF
V: TRBV7-2; J: TRBJ2-4; CDR3: CASSLGTNIQYF
V: TRBV29-1; J: TRBJ1-1; CDR3: CSAESYGGDTEAFF
V: TRBV4-3; J: TRBJ2-2; CDR3: CASSQFSAGGAGELFF
V: TRBV7-2; J: TRBJ1-2; CDR3: CASSPGGQGANYGYTF
V: TRBV20-1; J: TRBJ1-1; CDR3: CSARDGRFF
V: TRBV6-5; J: TRBJ2-3; CDR3: CASRLRGTQYF
V: TRBV20-1; J: TRBJ1-2; CDR3: CSAGQDGYTF
V: TRBV19; J: TRBJ2-2; CDR3: CASSLAGVNTGELFF
V: TRBV4-1; J: TRBJ2-5; CDR3: CASSQGIPLANLETQYF